The 8 T cell receptor beta chains reported below all come from one sample, sequenced in a study of lymphopenia after photon versus proton radiotherapy. Only in-frame clones appear in the TCRdb table, and some are missing; sequencing was by immunoSEQ multiplex PCR. Here the sample spans 68,000 or so clones, approximately 91% being singletons. The sample in question was peripheral blood, obtained from a patient treated with photon-based radiotherapy. These receptors originate from a woman aged 70-85 years with pancreatic cancer.

CDR3 in amino acids: CATRRDRENTEAFF. CDR3 coding DNA: TGTGCCACCAGGAGGGACAGGGAGAACACTGAAGCTTTCTTT. This sequence joins TRBV6-5 and TRBJ1-1, with TRBD1 identical over 9 bases. Germline trimming cut 10 bases from V and 1 base from J; bases unmatched to any gene: 7. Germline V gene sequence: CDR1 MNHEY, CDR2 SVGAGI. This CDR3 comprises 14 residues.

The chain is built from TRBV4-2 and TRBJ2-7; 10 positions agree with TRBD2. This CDR3 comprises 15 residues. The germline V gene has CDR1 LGHNA and CDR2 YNFKEQ. The V and J ends lost 0 bases and 5 bases, in that order; junction bases with no gene match: 4. CDR3 in DNA: TGTGCCAGCAGCCAAGATTTACTAGCGGGAAACGAGCAGTACTTC. Protein product: CASSQDLLAGNEQYF.

The V call is TRBV10-3, the J call TRBJ2-2, with D possibly TRBD1 on 8 matching bases. The germline V gene encodes CDR1 ENHRY and CDR2 SYGVKD. The CDR3 sequence is 13 residues long. V lost 11 bases and J 4 bases, leaving 14 bases between the germline ends. DNA for the CDR3: TGTGCCGCTACAGGGGGGGGCACCGGGGAGCTGTTTTTT. Translating it yields CAATGGGTGELFF.

This clone has ten or more counts. The rearrangement links TRBV28 to TRBJ2-1; D gene uncertain. Trimming took off 10 bases at V and 0 bases at J, with 7 bases between the two ends. Germline values: CDR1 MDHEN, CDR2 SYDVKM. This CDR3 region has 12 residues. Written as DNA, the CDR3 is TGTGCCATCTGTAGCTCCTACAATGAGCAGTTCTTC. Translated, it gives CAICSSYNEQFF. The full variable domain, its missing parts supplied by reference TRBV28 and TRBJ2-1, is DVKVTQSSRYLVKRTGEKVFLECVQDMDHENMFWYRQDPGLGLRLIYFSYDVKMKEKGDIPEGYSVSREKKERFSLILESASTNQTSMYLCAICSSYNEQFFGPGTRLTVL.

This chain connects TRBV28 to TRBJ1-2; a possible D gene is TRBD1 (6 bases). Germline CDR1 reads MDHEN; CDR2 reads SYDVKM. With 6 bases removed from V and 4 bases from J, the gap between germline ends came to 15 bases. The CDR3 totals 14 residues. For the CDR3, the DNA is TGTGCCAGCAGCGCGGGACAATCTTTCTATGGCTACACCTTC. Encoded protein: CASSAGQSFYGYTF.

The chain recombines TRBV9 with TRBJ2-7, with D perhaps being TRBD1 or TRBD2 (5 bases each). V lost 3 bases to trimming and J lost 2 bases, with 12 bases between them. The germline V gene has CDR1 SGDLS and CDR2 YYNGEE. CDR3 length equals 14 residues. CDR3 sequence (DNA): TGTGCCAGCAGCGCGGGACGGATGACCTACGAGCAGTACTTC. Translation gives CASSAGRMTYEQYF.

The chain has TRBV7-2 and TRBJ1-2; perhaps TRBD1 as D (5 bases). In germline, CDR1 is SGHTA, CDR2 FQGNSA. Trimming took 0 bases from V and 5 from J, leaving 16 bases between them. The CDR3 runs to 16 residues. The CDR3: CASSLAGTGGAYGYTF. The DNA of the CDR3 is TGTGCCAGCAGCTTAGCGGGGACTGGGGGAGCGTATGGCTACACCTTC. The full variable domain, its missing parts supplied by reference TRBV7-2 and TRBJ1-2, is GAGVSQSPSNKVTEKGKDVELRCDPISGHTALYWYRQSLGQGLEFLIYFQGNSAPDKSGLPSDRFSAERTGGSVSTLTIQRTQQEDSAVYLCASSLAGTGGAYGYTFGSGTRLTVV.

The chain uses TRBV2 and TRBJ2-3; 8 bases line up with TRBD2. This CDR3 spans 15 amino acids. Germline CDR1 SNHLY, CDR2 FYNNEI. V dropped 4 bases and J dropped 6; count of bases not matched to a gene: 9. This CDR3 reads CASSGKRELVDTQYF. The CDR3 DNA reads TGTGCCAGCAGTGGGAAGCGGGAGCTCGTTGATACGCAGTATTTT.